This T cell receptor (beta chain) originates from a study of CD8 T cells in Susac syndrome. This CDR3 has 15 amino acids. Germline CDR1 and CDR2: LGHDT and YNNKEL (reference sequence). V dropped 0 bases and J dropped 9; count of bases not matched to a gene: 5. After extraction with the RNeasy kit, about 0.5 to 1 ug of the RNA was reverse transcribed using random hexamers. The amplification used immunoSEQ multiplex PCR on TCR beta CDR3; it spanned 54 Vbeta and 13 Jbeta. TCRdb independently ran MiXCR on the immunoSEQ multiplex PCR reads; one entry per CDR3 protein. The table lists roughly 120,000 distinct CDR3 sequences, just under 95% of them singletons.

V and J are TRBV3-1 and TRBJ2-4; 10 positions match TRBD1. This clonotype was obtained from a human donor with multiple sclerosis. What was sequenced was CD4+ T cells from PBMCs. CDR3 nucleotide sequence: TGTGCCAGCAGCCAAGAGGGACAGGGGCTAGTCATTCAGTACTTC. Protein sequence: CASSQEGQGLVIQYF.